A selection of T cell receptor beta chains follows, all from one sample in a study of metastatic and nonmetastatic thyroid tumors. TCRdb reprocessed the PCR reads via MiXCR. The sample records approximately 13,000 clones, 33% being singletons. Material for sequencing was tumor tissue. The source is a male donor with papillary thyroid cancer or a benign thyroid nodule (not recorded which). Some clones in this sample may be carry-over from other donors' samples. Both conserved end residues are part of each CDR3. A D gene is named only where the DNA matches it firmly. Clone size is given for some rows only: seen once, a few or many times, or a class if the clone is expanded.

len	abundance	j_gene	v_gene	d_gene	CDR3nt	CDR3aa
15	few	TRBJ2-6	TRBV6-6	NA	TGTGCCAGCAGTTACTCAAGCTCTGGGGCCAACGTCCTGACTTTC	CASSYSSSGANVLTF
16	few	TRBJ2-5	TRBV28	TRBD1	TGTGCCAGCAGTTTTTGGACAGGTGGGGACCAAGAGACCCAGTACTTC	CASSFWTGGDQETQYF
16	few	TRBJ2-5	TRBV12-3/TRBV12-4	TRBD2	TGTGCCAGCAGTTTGGGGACTAGCGGGAGGCTGGAGACCCAGTACTTC	CASSLGTSGRLETQYF
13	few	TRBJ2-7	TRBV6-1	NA	TGTGCCAGCAGTGAGAGCAGGGAATACGAGCAGTACTTC	CASSESREYEQYF
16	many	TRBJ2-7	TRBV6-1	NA	TGTGCCAGCAGTGATTACCTCCAGGGTAAAGGCTACGAGCAGTACTTC	CASSDYLQGKGYEQYF
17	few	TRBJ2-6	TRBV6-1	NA	TGTGCCAGCAGTGAAGACCCCGGTAGCTCTGGGGCCAACGTCCTGACTTTC	CASSEDPGSSGANVLTF
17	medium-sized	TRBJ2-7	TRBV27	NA	TGTGCCAGCAGTTTATCTGATCCGGGGGTTGGGATCTACGAGCAGTACTTC	CASSLSDPGVGIYEQYF
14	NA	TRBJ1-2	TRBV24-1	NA	TGTGCCACCAGTGATTTTTCCACTAACTATGGCTACACTTTC	CATSDFSTNYGYTF
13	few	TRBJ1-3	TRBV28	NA	TGTGCCAGCAGTTTCGCGGCTGGAAACACCATATATTTT	CASSFAAGNTIYF
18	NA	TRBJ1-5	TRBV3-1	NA	TGTGCCAGCAGCCAAGCTTACAGGACCCCTTATAGCAATCAGCCCCAGCATTTT	CASSQAYRTPYSNQPQHF
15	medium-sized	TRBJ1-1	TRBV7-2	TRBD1	TGTGCCAGCAGCTCAACGAGACAGGGCGGCACTGAAGCTTTCTTT	CASSSTRQGGTEAFF
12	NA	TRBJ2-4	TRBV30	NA	TGTGCCTGGAGTGTACACGGAGGGTATAAGTACTTC	CAWSVHGGYKYF
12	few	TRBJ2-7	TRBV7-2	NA	TGTGCCAGCAGCTCGAGCGCCTACGAGCAGTACTTC	CASSSSAYEQYF
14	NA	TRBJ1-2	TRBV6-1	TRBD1	TGTGCCAGCAGTGAAGTAGACAGGGAAGGTGGCTACACCTTC	CASSEVDREGGYTF
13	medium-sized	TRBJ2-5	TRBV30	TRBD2	TGTGCCTGGAGTCGGGGGGTGGGAGAGACCCAGTACTTC	CAWSRGVGETQYF
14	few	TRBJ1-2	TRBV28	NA	TGTGCCAGCAGTCCGACAGATTCAAACTATGGCTACACCTTC	CASSPTDSNYGYTF